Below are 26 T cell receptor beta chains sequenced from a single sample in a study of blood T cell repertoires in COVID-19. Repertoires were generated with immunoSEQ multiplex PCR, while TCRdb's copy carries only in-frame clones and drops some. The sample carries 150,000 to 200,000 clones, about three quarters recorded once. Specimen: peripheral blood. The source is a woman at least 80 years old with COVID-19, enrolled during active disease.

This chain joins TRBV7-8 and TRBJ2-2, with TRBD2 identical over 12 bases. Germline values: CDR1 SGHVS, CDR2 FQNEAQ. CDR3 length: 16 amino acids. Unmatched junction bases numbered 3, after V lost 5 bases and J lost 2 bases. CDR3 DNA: TGTGCCAGCAGCCCACTAGCGGGGGGTAACACCGGGGAGCTGTTTTTT. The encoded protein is CASSPLAGGNTGELFF.

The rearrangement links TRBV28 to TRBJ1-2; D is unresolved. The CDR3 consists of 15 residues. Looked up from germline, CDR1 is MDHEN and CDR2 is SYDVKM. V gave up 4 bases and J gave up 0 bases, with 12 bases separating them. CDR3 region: CASSSPSGANYGYTF. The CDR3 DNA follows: TGTGCCAGCAGTTCACCCTCCGGAGCTAACTATGGCTACACCTTC.

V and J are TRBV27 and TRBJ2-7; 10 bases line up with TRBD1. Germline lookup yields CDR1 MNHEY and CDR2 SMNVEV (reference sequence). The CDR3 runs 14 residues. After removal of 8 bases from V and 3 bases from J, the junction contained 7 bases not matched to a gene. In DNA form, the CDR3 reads TGTGCCAGCGGCTCCCGGGACAGGGGCTACGAGCAGTACTTC. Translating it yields CASGSRDRGYEQYF.

The CDR3 protein is CASSVGRGADTQYF. The DNA of the CDR3 is TGTGCCAGCAGCGTAGGACGGGGGGCGGATACGCAGTATTTT. The rearrangement uses TRBV9 and TRBJ2-3; D possibly corresponds to TRBD2 (7 bases). Trimming cost V 0 bases and J 6 bases, with 11 bases left between them. Germline V gene lookup returns CDR1 SGDLS and CDR2 YYNGEE. The CDR3 is 14 residues long. The variable domain in full, completed from reference TRBV9 and TRBJ2-3, reads DSGVTQTPKHLITATGQRVTLRCSPRSGDLSVYWYQQSLDQGLQFLIQYYNGEERAKGNILERFSAQQFPDLHSELNLSSLELGDSALYFCASSVGRGADTQYFGPGTRLTVL.

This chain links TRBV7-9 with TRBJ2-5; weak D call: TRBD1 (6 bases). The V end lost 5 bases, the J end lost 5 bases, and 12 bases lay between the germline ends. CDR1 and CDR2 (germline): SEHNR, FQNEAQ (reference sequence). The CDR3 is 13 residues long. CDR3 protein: CASSGGQRETQYF. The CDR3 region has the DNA TGTGCCAGCAGCGGGGGACAAAGGGAGACCCAGTACTTC. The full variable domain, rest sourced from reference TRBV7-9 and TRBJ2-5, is DTGVSQNPRHKITKRGQNVTFRCDPISEHNRLYWYRQTLGQGPEFLTYFQNEAQLEKSRLLSDRFSAERPKGSFSTLEIQRTEQGDSAMYLCASSGGQRETQYFGPGTRLLVL.

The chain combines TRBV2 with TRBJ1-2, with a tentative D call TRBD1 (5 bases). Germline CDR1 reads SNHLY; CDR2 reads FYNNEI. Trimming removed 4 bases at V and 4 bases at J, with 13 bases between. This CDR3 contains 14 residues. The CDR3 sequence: CASSGGGPPYGYTF. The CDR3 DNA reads TGTGCCAGCAGTGGGGGGGGACCCCCCTATGGCTACACCTTC.

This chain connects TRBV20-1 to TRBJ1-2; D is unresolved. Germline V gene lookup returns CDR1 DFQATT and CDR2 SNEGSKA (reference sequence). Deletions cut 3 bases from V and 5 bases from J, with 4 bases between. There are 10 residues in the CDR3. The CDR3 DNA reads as TGCAGTGCTAGCGGTTATGGCTACACCTTC. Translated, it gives CSASGYGYTF.

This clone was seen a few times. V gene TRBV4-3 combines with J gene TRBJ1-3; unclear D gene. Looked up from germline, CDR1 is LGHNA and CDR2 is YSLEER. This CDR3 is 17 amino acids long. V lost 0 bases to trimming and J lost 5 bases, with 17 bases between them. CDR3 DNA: TGCGCCAGCAGCCAAGATATCGGGGTTCCAGGCAGAAACACCATATATTTT. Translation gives CASSQDIGVPGRNTIYF.

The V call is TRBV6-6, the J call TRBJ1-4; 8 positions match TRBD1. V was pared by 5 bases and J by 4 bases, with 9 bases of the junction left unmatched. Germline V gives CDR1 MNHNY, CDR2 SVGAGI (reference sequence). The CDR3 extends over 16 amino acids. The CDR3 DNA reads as TGTGCCAGCAGTCTCCCTCGGACAGGGTTTAATGAAAAACTGTTTTTT. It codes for CASSLPRTGFNEKLFF.

The CDR3 region is CASSQTGTQTTDTQYF. CDR3 nucleotides: TGTGCCAGCTCACAAACCGGGACACAGACCACAGATACGCAGTATTTT. The chain recombines TRBV18 with TRBJ2-3, with D maybe TRBD1 (6 bases). This CDR3 comprises 16 residues. Trimming stripped 4 bases from V and 2 bases from J, with 16 bases between. CDR1 KGHSH and CDR2 LQKENI come from the germline V gene.

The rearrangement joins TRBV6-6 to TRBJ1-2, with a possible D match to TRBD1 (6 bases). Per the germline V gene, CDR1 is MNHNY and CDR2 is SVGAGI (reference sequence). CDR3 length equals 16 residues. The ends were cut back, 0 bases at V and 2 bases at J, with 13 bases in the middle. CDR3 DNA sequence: TGTGCCAGCAGTTACTCGTCAGGGGTCGGGAACTATGGCTACACCTTC. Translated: CASSYSSGVGNYGYTF.

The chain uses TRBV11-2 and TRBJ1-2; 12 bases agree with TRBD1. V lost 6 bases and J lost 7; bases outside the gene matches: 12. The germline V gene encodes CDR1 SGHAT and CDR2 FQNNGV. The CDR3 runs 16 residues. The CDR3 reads CASRSPGTGGDGGYTF. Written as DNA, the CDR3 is TGTGCCAGCAGATCTCCCGGGACAGGGGGCGATGGTGGCTACACCTTC.

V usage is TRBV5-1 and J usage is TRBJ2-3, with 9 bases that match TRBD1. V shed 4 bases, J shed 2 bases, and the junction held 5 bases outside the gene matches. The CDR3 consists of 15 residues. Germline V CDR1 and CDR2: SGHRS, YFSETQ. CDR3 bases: TGCGCCAGCAGCAGGGGACAGGGACCCACAGATACGCAGTATTTT. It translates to CASSRGQGPTDTQYF.

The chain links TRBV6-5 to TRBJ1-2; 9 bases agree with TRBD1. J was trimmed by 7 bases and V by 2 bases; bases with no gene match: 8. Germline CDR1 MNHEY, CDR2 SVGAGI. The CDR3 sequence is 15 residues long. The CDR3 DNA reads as TGTGCCAGCAGTTACATCACAGGGGGCGCGGGTGGCTACACCTTC. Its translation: CASSYITGGAGGYTF.

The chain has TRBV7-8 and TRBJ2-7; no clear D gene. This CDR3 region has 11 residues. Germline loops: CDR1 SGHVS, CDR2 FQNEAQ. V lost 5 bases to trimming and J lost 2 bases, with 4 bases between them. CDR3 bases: TGTGCCAGCAGCCCCACCTACGAGCAGTACTTC. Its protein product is CASSPTYEQYF.

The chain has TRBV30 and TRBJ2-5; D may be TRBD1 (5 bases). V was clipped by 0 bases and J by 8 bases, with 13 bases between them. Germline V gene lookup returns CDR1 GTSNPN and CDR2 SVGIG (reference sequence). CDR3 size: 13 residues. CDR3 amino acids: CAWSVLLQGTQYF. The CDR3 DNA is TGTGCCTGGAGTGTACTGCTGCAGGGCACCCAGTACTTC.

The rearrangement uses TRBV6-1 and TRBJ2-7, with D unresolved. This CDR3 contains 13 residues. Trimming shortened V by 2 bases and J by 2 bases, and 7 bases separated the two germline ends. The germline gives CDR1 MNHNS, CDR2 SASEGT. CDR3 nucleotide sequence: TGTGCCAGCAGTGAAACAGAAGCCTACGAGCAGTACTTC. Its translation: CASSETEAYEQYF.

This chain's CDR3 is CASRLPTTGLEQFF. The CDR3 region has the DNA TGTGCCAGCAGATTACCCACAACAGGGTTGGAGCAGTTCTTC. The chain has TRBV28 and TRBJ2-1; possibly TRBD1 for D (6 bases). V was shortened by 6 bases and J by 10 bases, with 19 bases between the two germline ends. The CDR3 length is 14 residues. Looked up from germline, CDR1 is MDHEN and CDR2 is SYDVKM.

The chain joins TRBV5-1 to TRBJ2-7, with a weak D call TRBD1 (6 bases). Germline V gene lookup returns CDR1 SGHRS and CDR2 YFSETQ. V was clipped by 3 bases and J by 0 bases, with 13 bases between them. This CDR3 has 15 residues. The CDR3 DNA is TGCGCCAGCAGCTCCCTACGGGACACCTCCTACGAGCAGTACTTC. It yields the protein CASSSLRDTSYEQYF.

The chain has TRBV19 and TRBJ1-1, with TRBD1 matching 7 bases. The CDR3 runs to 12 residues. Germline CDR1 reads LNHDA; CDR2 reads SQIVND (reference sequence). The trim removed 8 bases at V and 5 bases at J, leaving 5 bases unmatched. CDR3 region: CASARTGTEAFF. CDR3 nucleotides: TGTGCCAGTGCCCGGACAGGAACTGAAGCTTTCTTT.

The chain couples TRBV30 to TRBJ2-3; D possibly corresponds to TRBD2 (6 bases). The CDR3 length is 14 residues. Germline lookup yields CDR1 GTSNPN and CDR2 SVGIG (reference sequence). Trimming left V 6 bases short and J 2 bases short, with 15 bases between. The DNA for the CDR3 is TGTGCCTGCCAGTTTGGGGGGATCACAGATACGCAGTATTTT. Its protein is CACQFGGITDTQYF.

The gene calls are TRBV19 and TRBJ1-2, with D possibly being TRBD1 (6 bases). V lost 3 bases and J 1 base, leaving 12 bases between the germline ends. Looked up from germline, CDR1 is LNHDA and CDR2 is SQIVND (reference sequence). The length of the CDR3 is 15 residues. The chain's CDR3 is CASSIGGQSNYGYTF. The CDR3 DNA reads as TGTGCCAGTAGTATCGGAGGACAGAGTAACTATGGCTACACCTTC. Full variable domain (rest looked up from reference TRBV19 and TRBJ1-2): DGGITQSPKYLFRKEGQNVTLSCEQNLNHDAMYWYRQDPGQGLRLIYYSQIVNDFQKGDIAEGYSVSREKKESFPLTVTSAQKNPTAFYLCASSIGGQSNYGYTFGSGTRLTVV.

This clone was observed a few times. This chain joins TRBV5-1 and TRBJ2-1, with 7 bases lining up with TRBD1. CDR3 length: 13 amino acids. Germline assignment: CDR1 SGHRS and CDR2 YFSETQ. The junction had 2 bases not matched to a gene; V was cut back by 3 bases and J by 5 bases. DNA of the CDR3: TGCGCCAGCAGCTCGACAGGGAACAATGAGCAGTTCTTC. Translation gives CASSSTGNNEQFF.

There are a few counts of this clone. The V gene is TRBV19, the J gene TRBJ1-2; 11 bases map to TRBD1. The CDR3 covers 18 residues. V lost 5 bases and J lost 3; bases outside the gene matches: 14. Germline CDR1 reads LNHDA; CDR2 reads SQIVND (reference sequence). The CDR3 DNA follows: TGTGCCAGTAGTGACTTGGACAGGGGGCCCTCCGGCGACTATGGCTACACCTTC. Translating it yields CASSDLDRGPSGDYGYTF. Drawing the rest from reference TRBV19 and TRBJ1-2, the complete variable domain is DGGITQSPKYLFRKEGQNVTLSCEQNLNHDAMYWYRQDPGQGLRLIYYSQIVNDFQKGDIAEGYSVSREKKESFPLTVTSAQKNPTAFYLCASSDLDRGPSGDYGYTFGSGTRLTVV.

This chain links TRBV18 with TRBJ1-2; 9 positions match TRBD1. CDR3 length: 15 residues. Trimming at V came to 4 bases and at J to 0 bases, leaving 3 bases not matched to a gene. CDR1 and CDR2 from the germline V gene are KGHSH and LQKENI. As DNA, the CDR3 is TGTGCCAGCTCACTGGGACAGGGACCTAACTATGGCTACACCTTC. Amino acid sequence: CASSLGQGPNYGYTF. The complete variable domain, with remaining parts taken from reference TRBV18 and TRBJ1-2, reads NAGVMQNPRHLVRRRGQEARLRCSPMKGHSHVYWYRQLPEEGLKFMVYLQKENIIDESGMPKERFSAEFPKEGPSILRIQQVVRGDSAAYFCASSLGQGPNYGYTFGSGTRLTVV.

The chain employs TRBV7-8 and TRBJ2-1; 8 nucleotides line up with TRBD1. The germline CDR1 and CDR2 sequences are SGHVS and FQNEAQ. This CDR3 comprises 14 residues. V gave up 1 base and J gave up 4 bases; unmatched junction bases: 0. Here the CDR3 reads CASSLGTGYNEQFF. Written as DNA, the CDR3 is TGTGCCAGCAGCTTAGGGACAGGGTACAATGAGCAGTTCTTC.